A single sample gave rise to the 9 T cell receptor beta chains below, sequenced in a study of OX40 agonist ivuxolimab in advanced cancers. This table comes from immunoSEQ multiplex PCR, and its TCRdb copy is limited to in-frame clones, with some not included. In the table there are over 90,000 clones, 90% of which are singletons. The source was CD4+ or CD8+ T cells sorted from blood, collected in a trial of the OX40 agonist ivuxolimab. The receptors derive from an adult with an advanced solid tumor such as melanoma, head and neck, liver or kidney cancer.

This clone showed up just once. This rearrangement joins TRBV6-1 to TRBJ2-7, with unresolved D. In germline, CDR1 is MNHNS, CDR2 SASEGT. V lost 8 bases to trimming and J lost 3 bases, with 8 bases between them. The CDR3 runs 11 residues. CDR3 nucleotide sequence: TGTGCCAGCGCCGGGTACTACGAGCAGTACTTC. It codes for CASAGYYEQYF.

The chain uses TRBV5-4 and TRBJ2-3, with 9 nucleotides matching TRBD2. There are 20 residues in the CDR3. Germline V gene lookup returns CDR1 SGHNT and CDR2 YYREEE (reference sequence). V was clipped by 3 bases and J by 2 bases; unmatched bases: 19. The CDR3 region is CASSSDPFSGGEEHTDTQYF. The CDR3 DNA reads TGTGCCAGCAGCTCGGACCCCTTTAGCGGGGGAGAGGAGCACACAGATACGCAGTATTTT.

The sample holds a few counts of this clone. The chain is built from TRBV4-2 and TRBJ2-4; D possibly uses TRBD1 or TRBD2 (5 bases each). The CDR3 covers 16 residues. V was trimmed by 0 bases and J by 6 bases, leaving 15 bases between them. The germline gives CDR1 LGHNA, CDR2 YNFKEQ. DNA for the CDR3: TGTGCCAGCAGCCAAGAAGGGGCCCGGGGCGGAAACATTCAGTACTTC. Translated, it gives CASSQEGARGGNIQYF.

V and J are TRBV11-2 and TRBJ1-4; no firm D call. V lost 5 bases and J lost 5, with 9 bases in between. The CDR3 has 13 residues. Germline values: CDR1 SGHAT, CDR2 FQNNGV. CDR3 coding DNA: TGTGCCAGCAGCAGGATTCTCAATGAAAAACTGTTTTTT. It codes for CASSRILNEKLFF.

This clone occurred a few times. V is TRBV27 and J is TRBJ1-5; tentative D call: TRBD1 (5 bases). The CDR3 contains 15 residues. Trimming took 4 bases from V and 0 from J, leaving 10 bases between them. In germline, CDR1 is MNHEY, CDR2 SMNVEV (reference sequence). The CDR3 here is CASSSAGNSNQPQHF. The CDR3 DNA reads TGTGCCAGCAGTTCAGCAGGGAATAGCAATCAGCCCCAGCATTTT.

The J gene is TRBJ1-5, the V gene TRBV9; D might be TRBD1 (5 bases). The CDR3 spans 13 residues. The germline V gene has CDR1 SGDLS and CDR2 YYNGEE. V was clipped by 5 bases and J by 2 bases, with 8 bases between them. In DNA, the CDR3 is TGTGCCAGCAGTTTACAGGGCAATCAGCCCCAGCATTTT. Translating it yields CASSLQGNQPQHF.

DNA for the CDR3: TGTGCCAGCAGTTCAAAAGCAAATGACAGACCCTACACCTTC. The encoded protein is CASSSKANDRPYTF. J is TRBJ1-2 and V is TRBV6-5; possible D gene TRBD1, 5 bases. Germline V gene sequence: CDR1 MNHEY, CDR2 SVGAGI. This CDR3 has 14 amino acids. V gave up 4 bases and J gave up 10 bases, with 19 bases separating them.

The chain combines TRBV5-8 with TRBJ1-1; unclear D gene. The CDR3 length is 13 residues. Trimming stripped 2 bases from V and 1 base from J, with 6 bases between. Germline CDR1 and CDR2: SGHTS and YDEGEE. This chain's CDR3 is CASSLGPNTEAFF. The CDR3 DNA sequence: TGTGCCAGCAGCTTAGGACCGAACACTGAAGCTTTCTTT.

The V call is TRBV7-9, the J call TRBJ1-1; D ambiguous. Germline lookup yields CDR1 SEHNR and CDR2 FQNEAQ (reference sequence). This CDR3 spans 12 amino acids. V lost 0 bases and J 11 bases, leaving 10 bases between the germline ends. In nucleotides, the CDR3 is TGTGCCAGCAGCTTAGCGACCCTGGCGGCTTTCTTT. Protein: CASSLATLAAFF.